This TCR beta chain is drawn from a study of CD8+ T cells in alopecia areata. CDR1 is SGHDN, CDR2 FVKESK, per germline. The CDR3 extends over 16 amino acids. Trimming cost V 4 bases and J 6 bases; bases outside gene matches: 13. As the sequencing template, cDNA was produced by extracting RNA and reverse transcribing it. The data were produced by immunoSEQ multiplex PCR, yet TCRdb's version contains in-frame clones alone and is incomplete. The sample has 200,000 or so clones; roughly 60% are singletons. Sample treatment: oral pan-JAK inhibitor, 5-10 mg twice daily. This rearrangement joins TRBV14 to TRBJ2-3, with 7 bases matching TRBD2. The TCR originated in a human donor with alopecia areata. The starting material was CD4+ T cells sorted from blood, obtained at week 24, from a patient treated with tofacitinib. CDR3: CASSPLSSGAPDTQYF. DNA of the CDR3: TGTGCCAGCAGCCCCTTATCCAGCGGGGCCCCCGATACGCAGTATTTT.